The source of this T cell receptor beta chain is a study of T cell repertoires in cytomegalovirus infection (dated by TCRdb to the late 2010s). About the full investigation: The HLA type of each donor mattered for the analysis, because public TCR beta signatures pointed to carriage of CMV infection along with the matching HLA type. Study-level results and caveats: Cumulative frequency of public TCR beta family members discriminated carriers of CMV infection plus the relevant HLA type in this cohort and an independent 352-donor cohort. In the ex vivo response, HLA-C-restricted CMV-specific TCR beta clonotypes were dominant, and in two of eight donors the single most frequent clonotype came from this HLA-C-restricted group.

Trimming removed 4 bases from V and 7 bases from J, leaving 16 bases between the germline ends. The CDR3 runs 14 amino acids, cysteine and phenylalanine included. Only the CDR3 DNA is retained, 42 bases long and in frame from the first base. The germline V gene sets CDR1 to SGHAT and CDR2 to FQNNGV. TCRdb records Illumina HiSeq 1500 as the sequencer. In-frame beta chains were kept once TCRdb had trimmed the public reads at Q25 with fastp and called clones with MiXCR. Each entry is one CDR3 protein sequence, shown with its most common DNA and genes. This sample has fewer than 200,000 distinct CDR3 sequences in its table, and roughly 14% of those were observed once. In total, the top ten clones hold more than 20% of the sample. This clonotype was detected a few times. Its antigen is currently not known. No base quality values were provided; no much bigger clone lies one nucleotide off.

Material for sequencing was PBMCs. The clonotype was recovered from a human donor in good health (CMV status not recorded). Some clones in this sample may be carry-over from other donors' samples. Here the chain combines TRBV11-2 and TRBJ2-5, with no D gene named confidently. Here the CDR3 is given as CASSSPKALGTQYF. The nucleotide sequence is given as TGTGCCAGCAGCTCTCCCAAGGCCCTTGGGACCCAGTACTTC. This CDR3, with the reference TRBV11-2 and TRBJ2-5 proteins standing in past its ends, gives the full variable domain EAGVAQSPRYKIIEKRQSVAFWCNPISGHATLYWYQQILGQGPKLLIQFQNNGVVDDSQLPKDRFSAERLKGVDSTLKIQPAKLEDSAVYLCASSSPKALGTQYFGPGTRLLVL.